Listed below are T cell receptor beta chains from one sample, sequenced in a study of T cell changes during pregnancy in multiple sclerosis. The repertoire was sequenced with immunoSEQ multiplex PCR; TCRdb's copy has only in-frame clones and lacks some. The sample carries tens of thousands of clones, about nine tenths recorded once. The sequencing used peripheral blood, collected in the first trimester of pregnancy. Every receptor here comes from a female donor in good health, enrolled as a control in a pregnancy study. Both conserved end residues are trimmed from each CDR3. The D gene is left open where the match is weak. Size values are once, few and many counts, or a class for expanded clones, and some rows have none.

J | V | size | D | CDR3
TRBJ2-7 | TRBV18 | . | . | ASSAALIYEQY
TRBJ1-2 | TRBV28 | . | TRBD1 | ASSSGTGVDYGYT
. | TRBV7-3 | . | . | ASSKSGQTYEQY
TRBJ2-7 | TRBV5-1 | once | . | ASSLEAVSYEQY
TRBJ2-1 | TRBV28 | . | TRBD1 | ASRGGLYNEQF
TRBJ2-3 | TRBV4-1 | . | TRBD2 | ASQRELAGGLGQY
TRBJ2-7 | TRBV5-6 | . | . | ASSTAREARVKYEQY
TRBJ2-7 | TRBV9 | . | TRBD1 | ASSGPGGGEQY
TRBJ1-5 | TRBV18 | . | . | ASSTEQSNQPQH
TRBJ2-2 | TRBV19 | . | . | ASSIETGWGSKNTGELF
TRBJ2-7 | TRBV5-6 | . | . | ASSLAGVPIEQY
TRBJ2-3 | TRBV4-2 | . | . | ASSPRLDTDTQY
TRBJ2-7 | TRBV2 | . | . | ASSEAGGQY
TRBJ2-5 | TRBV25-1 | . | TRBD2 | ASSEPSSGEETQY
TRBJ1-1 | TRBV5-1 | once | . | ASSLGTDTEAF
TRBJ2-2 | TRBV14 | . | TRBD1 | ASSYRTGALGNTGELF
TRBJ2-2 | TRBV11-3 | . | TRBD1 | ASSLRQGGELF
TRBJ2-3 | TRBV28 | . | TRBD2 | ASSLLSGGEVGTQY
TRBJ2-2 | TRBV25-1 | . | TRBD2 | ASSALAGGPGTGELF
TRBJ1-5 | TRBV7-8 | . | TRBD1 | ASSQGVDSNQPQH
TRBJ1-2 | TRBV6-5 | few | TRBD1 | ASSPGTGGYT
TRBJ2-7 | TRBV5-1 | . | . | ASSGSSGEQY
TRBJ1-1 | TRBV19 | once | . | ASSITAESGAEAF
TRBJ1-4 | TRBV5-6 | . | . | ASSLEQGMRKLF
TRBJ2-7 | TRBV19 | . | . | ATAGTVQGEQY
TRBJ2-7 | TRBV5-1 | . | . | ASSAQGTTTYEQY
TRBJ2-3 | TRBV5-1 | . | TRBD2 | ASSLVPGLAGTDTQY
TRBJ1-1 | TRBV10-3 | . | . | AISAGRQVDTEAF
TRBJ2-2 | TRBV11-1 | . | TRBD1 | ASRDRANTGELF
TRBJ2-1 | TRBV29-1 | . | TRBD2 | SESSGRDYNEQF
TRBJ2-2 | TRBV14 | . | . | ASSLNTNTGELF
TRBJ1-4 | TRBV6-5 | once | . | ASSLGGMGEKLF
TRBJ2-3 | TRBV5-1 | . | . | ASSPSPIRGRSTDTQY
TRBJ1-2 | TRBV15 | . | TRBD1 | ATSRRGTGGARSGYT
TRBJ2-3 | TRBV11-2 | . | . | ASSLAGAGSDTQY
TRBJ2-1 | TRBV28 | . | . | ASSSPSDRSLGTRIYNEQF
TRBJ2-7 | TRBV4-3 | . | . | ASSQGMTEYEQY
TRBJ2-7 | TRBV28 | . | TRBD2 | ASSLTLGTSGRYEQY
TRBJ1-2 | TRBV30 | . | . | AWSFDLQGGGYT
TRBJ1-5 | TRBV2 | . | . | ATHRGNSNQPQH
TRBJ1-2 | TRBV2 | . | . | ASILEGGRAYGYT
TRBJ1-2 | TRBV7-2 | . | TRBD1 | ASSRDRGNYGYT
TRBJ1-5 | TRBV19 | few | . | ASSIAWGLSNQPQH
TRBJ2-1 | TRBV11-3 | . | . | ASSLDLAGEQF